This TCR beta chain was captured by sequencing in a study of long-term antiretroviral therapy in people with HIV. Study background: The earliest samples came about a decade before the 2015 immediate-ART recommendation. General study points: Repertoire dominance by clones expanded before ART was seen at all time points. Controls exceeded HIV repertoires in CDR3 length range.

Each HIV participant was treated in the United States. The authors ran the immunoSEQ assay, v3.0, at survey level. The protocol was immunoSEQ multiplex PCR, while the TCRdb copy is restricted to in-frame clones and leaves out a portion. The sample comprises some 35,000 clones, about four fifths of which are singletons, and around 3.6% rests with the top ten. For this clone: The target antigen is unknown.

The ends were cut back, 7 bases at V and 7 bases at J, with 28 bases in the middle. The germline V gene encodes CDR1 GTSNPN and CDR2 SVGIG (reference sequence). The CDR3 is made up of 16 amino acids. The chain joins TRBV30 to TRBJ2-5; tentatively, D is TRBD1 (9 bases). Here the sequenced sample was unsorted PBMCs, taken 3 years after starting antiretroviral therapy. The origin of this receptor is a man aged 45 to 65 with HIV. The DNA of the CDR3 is TGTGCCTCCGGACAGGGGAGAAATAGCGGGGTCCGGACCCAGTACTTC. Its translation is CASGQGRNSGVRTQYF.